Following are 20 T cell receptor beta chains from one sample sequenced in a study of blood T cell repertoires in COVID-19. Data came from immunoSEQ multiplex PCR; TCRdb stores just in-frame clones and leaves some out. Of 200,000 to 250,000 clones detected, about nine tenths appear once; the ten largest clones hold around 6.5%. The material sequenced was peripheral blood. The receptors were gathered from a man in his sixties with acute or convalescent COVID-19.

This chain joins TRBV7-8 and TRBJ2-2, with TRBD1 matching over 7 bases. V lost 8 bases to trimming and J lost 0 bases; unmatched junction nucleotides: 6. The CDR3 has 15 residues. The germline V gene has CDR1 SGHVS and CDR2 FQNEAQ. CDR3 sequence reads: CASSTGTANTGELFF. CDR3 DNA: TGTGCCAGCTCCACCGGGACAGCGAACACCGGGGAGCTGTTTTTT.

This clone was seen only a few times. V usage is TRBV10-3 and J usage is TRBJ1-5; D remains ambiguous. This CDR3 comprises 17 residues. The V end was cut by 2 bases, the J end by 1 base, with 15 bases between. Germline V lookup: CDR1 ENHRY, CDR2 SYGVKD. The CDR3 sequence is CAISEPDARHSNQPQHF. CDR3 coding DNA: TGTGCCATCAGTGAGCCCGACGCCAGACACAGCAATCAGCCCCAGCATTTT.

This chain links TRBV27 with TRBJ2-1; D not certain. The CDR3 contains 14 residues. CDR1 and CDR2 (germline): MNHEY, SMNVEV (reference sequence). The germline V and J ends were trimmed by 5 bases and 7 bases, with 15 bases remaining between them. The CDR3 nucleotides read TGTGCCAGCAGTCCCCGAGAGTTCGGGAATGAGCAGTTCTTC. Translated, it gives CASSPREFGNEQFF.

In its sample, this clone was seen many times. The chain employs TRBV10-3 and TRBJ1-6; D remains ambiguous. The germline CDR1 and CDR2 sequences are ENHRY and SYGVKD. This CDR3 region has 14 residues. Trimming took off 10 bases at V and 4 bases at J, with 14 bases between the two ends. CDR3 bases: TGTGCCACCTTACACGACACGTATAATTCACCCCTCCACTTT. Translated: CATLHDTYNSPLHF.

The V and J genes are TRBV5-5 and TRBJ2-7; TRBD1 might be the D (5 bases). This CDR3 comprises 13 residues. Germline V gives CDR1 SGHKS, CDR2 YYEKEE (reference sequence). V gave up 5 bases and J gave up 2 bases, with 11 bases separating them. The CDR3: CASRLDRAYEQYF. In nucleotides, the CDR3 is TGTGCCAGCAGGCTCGACAGAGCCTACGAGCAGTACTTC.

This clone appeared a single time. The V gene is TRBV9, the J gene TRBJ1-4; 7 bases fit TRBD1. After removal of 3 bases from V and 5 bases from J, the junction contained 7 bases not matched to a gene. The CDR3 contains 15 residues. Germline V gene lookup returns CDR1 SGDLS and CDR2 YYNGEE. The CDR3 nucleotides read TGTGCCAGCAGCGCAGTCAGGGGGGCAAATGAAAAACTGTTTTTT. As protein: CASSAVRGANEKLFF.

The chain carries TRBV29-1 and TRBJ2-2, with D possibly being TRBD1 (5 bases). CDR1 SQVTM and CDR2 ANQGSEA come from the germline V gene. This CDR3 spans 12 amino acids. Trimming left V 6 bases short and J 10 bases short, with 15 bases between. CDR3 protein: CSVWTPGQELFF. The CDR3 bases are TGCAGCGTATGGACACCAGGGCAGGAGCTGTTTTTT.

The rearrangement links TRBV19 to TRBJ1-5; D is uncertain. This CDR3 contains 18 residues. Looked up from germline, CDR1 is LNHDA and CDR2 is SQIVND (reference sequence). Trimming left V 4 bases short and J 2 bases short, with 21 bases between. CDR3 amino acids: CASSTRSVSRPGNQPQHF. CDR3 bases: TGTGCCAGTAGTACCCGTTCCGTTTCGAGGCCCGGCAATCAGCCCCAGCATTTT.

V is TRBV30 and J is TRBJ2-7; D gene ambiguous. The CDR3 covers 12 residues. Germline CDR1 reads GTSNPN; CDR2 reads SVGIG (reference sequence). V shed 5 bases and J shed 0 bases, with 8 bases lying between them. This CDR3 is CAWVSSSYEQYF. CDR3 sequence (DNA): TGTGCCTGGGTTTCCAGCTCCTACGAGCAGTACTTC.

This clone occurred once. The junction differs from germline at one of its ends, possibly a read error. This chain joins TRBV5-4 and TRBJ2-7; 12 bases map to TRBD1. Germline V gene data show CDR1 as SGHNT and CDR2 as YYREEE (reference sequence). The CDR3 has 13 residues. CDR3 sequence: CASSFRGTGGLNF. The DNA of the CDR3 is TGTGCCAGCAGTTTTAGGGGGACAGGGGGCCTAAACTTC.

The chain is built from TRBV29-1 and TRBJ2-2, with 9 bases aligning to TRBD1. The V gene's germline CDR1 is SQVTM and CDR2 ANQGSEA. The CDR3 totals 14 residues. V dropped 5 bases and J dropped 4; count of bases not matched to a gene: 5. The CDR3 sequence: CSVSGTGSTGELFF. CDR3 nucleotide sequence: TGCAGCGTTTCCGGGACAGGGTCCACCGGGGAGCTGTTTTTT.

V and J are TRBV25-1 and TRBJ1-5; 7 bases align to TRBD1. Per the germline V gene, CDR1 is MGHDK and CDR2 is SYGVNS. Trimming took 2 bases from V and 2 from J; bases not matched to a gene: 3. The CDR3 runs to 15 residues. CDR3 nucleotide sequence: TGTGCCAGCAGTGAAAGGGGGCGGGGCAATCAGCCCCAGCATTTT. Protein product: CASSERGRGNQPQHF.

The chain recombines TRBV7-9 with TRBJ1-2; D gene uncertain. V was trimmed by 2 bases and J by 6 bases, leaving 7 bases between them. Germline V gives CDR1 SEHNR, CDR2 FQNEAQ (reference sequence). The CDR3 totals 12 residues. CDR3 DNA: TGTGCCAGCAGCTTAAGGAGGGATGGCTACACCTTC. Residues: CASSLRRDGYTF.

The chain recombines TRBV29-1 with TRBJ1-2, with TRBD1 matching over 9 bases. With V trimmed by 5 bases and J by 8 bases, 6 bases remained unmatched. The CDR3 loop spans 12 amino acids. CDR1 and CDR2 from the germline V gene are SQVTM and ANQGSEA. This CDR3 reads CSVTGGARGYTF. Here the CDR3 DNA reads TGCAGCGTTACAGGGGGCGCCCGGGGCTACACCTTC.

In the case of this clone: The same CDR3 can be traced to other DNA sequences in this sample. The V gene is TRBV28, the J gene TRBJ1-4, with 10 bases fitting TRBD1. Per the germline V gene, CDR1 is MDHEN and CDR2 is SYDVKM. This CDR3 spans 14 amino acids. V trimming: 5 bases; J trimming: 8 bases; junction bases outside the gene matches: 5. In nucleotides, the CDR3 is TGTGCCAGCAGTCCGGGACAGGGGTGGGAAAAACTGTTTTTT. It translates to CASSPGQGWEKLFF. The whole variable domain, filled in from reference TRBV28 and TRBJ1-4, reads DVKVTQSSRYLVKRTGEKVFLECVQDMDHENMFWYRQDPGLGLRLIYFSYDVKMKEKGDIPEGYSVSREKKERFSLILESASTNQTSMYLCASSPGQGWEKLFFGSGTQLSVL.

In this sample, this clone turned up a few times. This rearrangement joins TRBV28 to TRBJ1-2; TRBD1 agrees at 7 bases. In germline, CDR1 is MDHEN, CDR2 SYDVKM. This CDR3 has 11 amino acids. V was clipped by 10 bases and J by 13 bases; unmatched bases: 12. CDR3 bases: TGTGCCACCGAGGGGGCCAGGGTATGCACCTTC. Translation gives CATEGARVCTF.

The chain carries TRBV9 and TRBJ2-7; 13 bases map to TRBD2. This CDR3 has 17 amino acids. The V and J ends lost 2 bases and 5 bases, in that order; junction bases with no gene match: 10. Looked up from germline, CDR1 is SGDLS and CDR2 is YYNGEE. CDR3 sequence: CASSVHGTSGKGDEQYF. The DNA for the CDR3 is TGTGCCAGCAGCGTTCACGGGACTAGCGGGAAGGGGGACGAGCAGTACTTC.

Points on this clone: Relative to the germline gene, one junction end is altered; a read error may explain this. The chain recombines TRBV11-3 with TRBJ2-2, with 9 bases lining up with TRBD1. Germline values: CDR1 SGHNT, CDR2 YENEEA. This CDR3 contains 15 residues. CDR3 sequence (DNA): TGTGCCAGCAGCAAACAGGGGGCGAAAACCGGGGAGCTGTTTTTT. This encodes CASSKQGAKTGELFF.

The gene calls are TRBV6-5 and TRBJ2-7, with 8 nucleotides matching TRBD2. Per the germline V gene, CDR1 is MNHEY and CDR2 is SVGAGI. The CDR3 is 14 amino acids. J gave up 6 bases and V 6 bases, and 10 bases lay outside the gene matches. DNA of the CDR3: TGTGCCAGCAGACAGATAGCGGGACTCGGCGAGCAGTACTTC. It translates to CASRQIAGLGEQYF.

The rearrangement links TRBV28 to TRBJ2-7; TRBD1 matches 10 bases. CDR3 length: 14 residues. In germline, CDR1 is MDHEN, CDR2 SYDVKM. J was trimmed by 1 base and V by 6 bases; bases with no gene match: 3. Here the CDR3 DNA reads TGTGCCAGCAGGGGGGGACAGGGGTCCTACGAGCAGTACTTC. This sequence encodes CASRGGQGSYEQYF. Drawing the rest from reference TRBV28 and TRBJ2-7, the complete variable domain is DVKVTQSSRYLVKRTGEKVFLECVQDMDHENMFWYRQDPGLGLRLIYFSYDVKMKEKGDIPEGYSVSREKKERFSLILESASTNQTSMYLCASRGGQGSYEQYFGPGTRLTVT.